This T cell receptor (beta chain) was recovered during a study of glioma-infiltrating T cells (dated by TCRdb to the mid-2010s). For the study in its entirety: Glioma tissue, non-neoplastic brain tissue and matched peripheral blood mononuclear cells were used as sources from which TCR alpha- and beta-chain repertoires were sequenced. Each tissue-infiltrating repertoire was compared with the same patient's peripheral blood repertoire to measure divergence between tissue and blood T-cell populations. The paired cohort comprised three low-grade glioma patients, roughly 8 primary glioblastoma patients and three non-glioma patients contributing non-neoplastic brain tissue. General findings and caveats noted by the study authors: The group comparisons were based on small numbers of patients: three non-neoplastic, three low-grade glioma and fewer than ten glioblastoma patients. Only a very small number of CDR3 sequences turned up in both tissue and blood, a result put down to high CDR3 diversity combined with limited sampling. VJ-independent divergence between tissue and blood was found to be below expectation in non-neoplastic patients but above expectation in all gliomas, particularly low-grade gliomas.

TCR alpha and beta CDR3 regions were amplified with the iRepertoire nested amplicon-rescue multiplex PCR (arm-PCR) platform from RNA. One-step reverse transcription and amplification used about 90-400 ng of tissue mRNA or PBMC total RNA as input. Following bead purification, Illumina adapters were added through a secondary multiplex PCR, and the libraries were then gel-purified between 200 and 400 bp. Demultiplexing relied on internal 6-nucleotide barcodes carried by the libraries. Sequencing of libraries was performed on an Illumina MiSeq with 2x220 or 2x250 nucleotide paired-end reads. In the paper's pipeline: Paired reads were merged with FLASH 1.2.11 and aligned to the GRCh37 human genome with BWA-MEM before extracting TRA and TRB reads. An IMGT-derived reference of cassette sequences and CDR3 motifs, with pseudogenes included, was used for V and J assignment. Reads were translated in three frames, and productive CDR3s were defined by a C…FGXG motif without stop codons. Unique combinations of V-J cassette pair and CDR3 amino acid sequence were defined as clonotypes. Hamming distance filtering was applied to reads, with thresholds set by the sequence error rate of each sample in mapped regions. TCRdb trimmed public reads at Q25 via fastp, called clones via MiXCR and kept in-frame beta chains. A single entry per CDR3 protein holds the most common genes and DNA from its merged rows. TCRdb's processing, not the study's, gives the V and J calls here. The sample includes over 140,000 distinct CDR3 sequences, with about 39% observed a single time. 15% to 25% of the sample is in the top ten clones.

Counted from cysteine to phenylalanine, this CDR3 has 15 amino acids. The sequence is cut down to CDR3 DNA, 45 bases in frame from base 1. A distance of 15 bases separates the germline ends of V and J, which lose 7 bases and 0 bases respectively. From a lookup of the germline V gene, CDR1 and CDR2 are SGHTA and FQGNSA. This clonotype was seen a few times. Its antigen is not yet known. No base qualities exist here, and no much larger clone lies one base off it. The chain was built from TRBV7-2 and TRBJ1-1, with the D gene uncertain. Sequencing was carried out using glioma tissue, nonneoplastic brain tissue, or PBMCs (not recorded which). The sequence derives from a human donor with low-grade glioma or glioblastoma, undergoing nonglioma brain surgery, or in good health (not recorded which). The CDR3 amino acid sequence is: CASTVGGVLNTEAFF. At the DNA level, the sequence is TGTGCCAGCACCGTAGGCGGGGTCCTGAACACTGAAGCTTTCTTT.